One T cell receptor (beta chain) is described in this entry. This record belongs to a study of T cell responses to AZD1222 COVID-19 vaccine. The germline gives CDR1 MGHRA, CDR2 YSYEKL. V was cut by 7 bases and J by 5 bases, with 18 bases left in between. This CDR3 region has 14 residues. Libraries were prepared by immunoSEQ multiplex PCR; TCRdb keeps only in-frame clonotypes and omits some of them. The repertoire has fewer than 120,000 clones, approximately 90% of them found once; the top ten carry roughly 7%. The V and J genes are TRBV4-1 and TRBJ2-7, with D tentatively TRBD2 (6 bases). This clonotype was sampled from an adult in good health. The material sequenced was peripheral blood, taken on day 0 of AZD1222 vaccination. The CDR3 is CASIRGTSPHEQYF. DNA for the CDR3: TGCGCCAGCATTCGTGGGACTTCCCCCCACGAGCAGTACTTC.